These 25 T cell receptor beta chains were sequenced from one sample in a study of tumor-infiltrating lymphocytes in primary liver carcinoma. Extraction of RNA together with DNA used 20-30 mg of unsorted bulk tissue. TCR beta cDNA was reverse-transcribed from about 500 ng of total RNA. The reaction used a constant-region primer and ProtoScript II reverse transcriptase. Three nested multiplex PCR rounds, a slightly modified ARM-PCR method, built the TCR beta libraries. The first two PCR rounds used TRBV1-TRBV30 forward primers with a C-beta reverse primer, around 10 cycles each. TCRdb itself ran the multiplex PCR reads through MiXCR, one entry per CDR3 protein. The table has around 100,000 distinct CDR3 sequences, approximately 70% seen once. The sample comprised liver tumor tissue from sampling region 2. Subset: tumor region T2, inferior pole. The origin of the receptors is a woman in her sixties or seventies with primary liver carcinoma and hepatitis B virus infection.

Remarks on this clonotype: At one of its ends the junction is not consistent with the germline gene, which may arise from a read error. The gene calls are TRBV10-2 and TRBJ2-5; D is unresolved. Per germline, CDR1 WSHSY and CDR2 SAAADI. CDR3 length: 11 amino acids. The CDR3 is CTSSHQETQYF. The CDR3 DNA follows: TGCACCAGCAGTCACCAAGAGACCCAGTATTTC.

Details on this clonotype: Sequence at one end of the junction differs from germline and may be a read error. This chain uses TRBV11-3 with TRBJ2-1; maybe TRBD1 (5 bases). The CDR3 extends over 15 amino acids. Germline V gene data show CDR1 as SGHNT and CDR2 as YENEEA. CDR3 in DNA: TGTGCCAGCAGCTCACAGGTTCCTCTGAACAATGAACAGTTATTC. Translation: CASSSQVPLNNEQLF.

This clonotype was counted ten times or more. This chain joins TRBV6-1 and TRBJ1-5, with D possibly TRBD1 on 5 matching bases. Germline V gene sequence: CDR1 MNHNS, CDR2 SASEGT. The V gene lost 2 bases and the J gene lost 1 base, with 12 bases spanning the gap. This CDR3 is 16 amino acids long. The DNA for the CDR3 is TGTGCCAGCAGTGAACGTCCGGGGGTAAGCAATCAGCCCCAGCATTTT. Translated, it gives CASSERPGVSNQPQHF.

This clonotype has more than one count but fewer than ten. A junction end diverges from the germline sequence, so it may reflect a read error. The gene calls are TRBV14 and TRBJ2-6; 8 bases are shared with TRBD1. In germline, CDR1 is SGHDN, CDR2 FVKESK. The CDR3 contains 13 residues. CDR3 sequence (DNA): TGTGCCAGCAGGAAGGACAGGGCCAACATCCTGACTTTC. It translates to CASRKDRANILTF.

Points on this clonotype: Because the CDR3 is missing its conserved closing phenylalanine or tryptophan, this is likely a read error. The CDR3 DNA is TGTGCCAGCAACGAGGACGGGAGGGGAGAGGCCCAGTACCTC. Translation gives CASNEDGRGEAQYL. This chain uses TRBV6-1 with TRBJ2-5; 8 bases map to TRBD2. The CDR3 is 14 amino acids. Germline CDR1 MNHNS, CDR2 SASEGT.

A remark on this clonotype: Compared with germline, one end of the junction differs, possibly owing to a read error. The chain has TRBV11-2 and TRBJ2-4; D unresolved. Per germline, CDR1 SGHAT and CDR2 FQNNGV. CDR3 length: 15 amino acids. The CDR3 DNA follows: TGTGCCAACAGCTTGAGTGCACCACTTGGGAACATTCAGTACTTC. Translating it yields CANSLSAPLGNIQYF. The variable domain in full, completed from reference TRBV11-2 and TRBJ2-4, reads EAGVAQSPRYKIIEKRQSVAFWCNPISGHATLYWYQQILGQGPKLLIQFQNNGVVDDSQLPKDRFSAERLKGVDSTLKIQPAKLEDSAVYLCANSLSAPLGNIQYFGAGTRLSVL.

To note about this clonotype: A read error is likely, as this CDR3 ends without the conserved phenylalanine or tryptophan. The chain links TRBV30 to TRBJ1-1, with a weak D call TRBD1 (6 bases). CDR1 GTSNPN and CDR2 SVGIG come from the germline V gene (reference sequence). V gave up 1 base and J gave up 6 bases, with 9 bases separating them. CDR3 length: 12 amino acids. For the CDR3, the DNA is TGTGCCTGGAGTGGGGGGCTACCTGAAGCTTTCATT. It translates to CAWSGGLPEAFI.

Comment on this clonotype: No conserved phenylalanine or tryptophan ends this CDR3, so it is likely a read error. The limits of the CDR3 on the DNA are not certain, so only TCRdb's listed CDR3 is given. V and J are TRBV11-3 and TRBJ2-1; TRBD2 was called by the table and not checked on the DNA. Germline V gives CDR1 SGHNT, CDR2 YENEEA. 15 amino acids form the CDR3, both terminal residues included. The CDR3 spells CASSPRGSGNNEQFL.

The table lists this clonotype with many counts. This chain joins TRBV28 and TRBJ2-1; 8 positions agree with TRBD2. V lost 1 base to trimming and J lost 0 bases; unmatched junction nucleotides: 8. In germline, CDR1 is MDHEN, CDR2 SYDVKM. The CDR3 covers 18 residues. The CDR3 loop is CASSLSPGLGSSYNEQFF. The CDR3 DNA sequence: TGTGCCAGCAGTTTATCCCCGGGACTAGGAAGCTCCTACAATGAGCAGTTCTTC.

V is TRBV5-1 and J is TRBJ2-1; TRBD2 matches 13 bases. V shed 4 bases and J 6 bases; nucleotides not matched to a gene: 4. The germline CDR1 and CDR2 sequences are SGHRS and YFSETQ. There are 15 residues in the CDR3. CDR3 nucleotide sequence: TGCGCCAGCAGCATGGGACTAGCGGGAACCAATGAGCAGTTCTTC. Its translation is CASSMGLAGTNEQFF.

Of note for this clonotype: Since the CDR3 does not end with the conserved phenylalanine or tryptophan, this likely comes from a read error. This chain joins TRBV29-1 and TRBJ1-2, with 10 positions matching TRBD1. Germline V lookup: CDR1 SQVTM, CDR2 ANQGSEA. The CDR3 is 12 residues long. V gave up 8 bases and J gave up 4 bases; unmatched junction bases: 4. The CDR3 here is CSFGDRGYGYTL. The CDR3 DNA is TGCAGCTTTGGGGACAGGGGCTATGGCTACACCCTC.

Many counts were recorded for this clonotype. V usage is TRBV7-8 and J usage is TRBJ1-3; tentatively, D is TRBD1 (6 bases). Germline V CDR1 and CDR2: SGHVS, FQNEAQ. Deletions cut 0 bases from V and 4 bases from J, with 10 bases between. This CDR3 has 15 amino acids. CDR3 sequence: CASSLAGGLGNTIYF. The CDR3 bases are TGTGCCAGCAGCTTAGCAGGGGGACTAGGAAACACCATATATTTT. Together with reference TRBV7-8 and TRBJ1-3, the CDR3 gives the full variable domain: GAGVSQSPRYKVAKRGQDVALRCDPISGHVSLFWYQQALGQGPEFLTYFQNEAQLDKSGLPSDRFFAERPEGSVSTLKIQRTQQEDSAVYLCASSLAGGLGNTIYFGEGSWLTVV.

This clonotype was seen many times. At one end the junction does not follow the germline gene, possibly because of a read error. V and J are TRBV12-3 or TRBV12-4 and TRBJ2-3; tentative D call: TRBD2 (5 bases). CDR3 length equals 16 residues. CDR3 region: CASSDVGPVRAYTHYF. The CDR3 region has the DNA TGTGCCAGCAGTGACGTAGGGCCAGTGAGGGCCTATACGCATTATTTT.

The chain employs TRBV7-3 and TRBJ1-1; TRBD1 matches 11 bases. Looked up from germline, CDR1 is SGHTA and CDR2 is FQGTGA. The CDR3 covers 16 residues. Trimming removed 7 bases from V and 1 base from J; junction bases left unmatched: 8. For the CDR3, the DNA is TGTGCCAGCACCGCCGGGACAGGGGGGGCGAACACTGAAGCTTTCTTT. Translated: CASTAGTGGANTEAFF.

This clonotype has a handful of counts. The CDR3 bases are TGTGCCAGCAGCTTAGTAACTAGTGGGATAACCAGGGAGCTGTTTTTT. Translating it yields CASSLVTSGITRELFF. This chain links TRBV11-2 with TRBJ2-2; D might be TRBD2 (5 bases). Per germline, CDR1 SGHAT and CDR2 FQNNGV. The germline V and J ends were trimmed by 1 base and 9 bases, with 18 bases remaining between them. The CDR3 consists of 16 residues.

This clonotype was found once. A read error may produce the germline difference seen at one junction end. This CDR3 is CASSSGTSVNTRELLF. The CDR3 DNA sequence: TGTGCCAGCAGCTCAGGGACTAGCGTTAACACCCGGGAGCTGCTTTTT. The rearrangement uses TRBV6-1 and TRBJ2-2; 10 nucleotides agree with TRBD2. Per the germline V gene, CDR1 is MNHNS and CDR2 is SASEGT. The CDR3 runs 16 residues.

This clonotype was detected ten times or more. V is TRBV12-3 or TRBV12-4 and J is TRBJ1-2; 10 bases are a match to TRBD1. CDR3 size: 15 residues. V shed 6 bases and J 6 bases; nucleotides not matched to a gene: 10. Written as DNA, the CDR3 is TGTGCCAGCAGGGGGACAGGGGCCTCTCCGGATGGCTACACCTTC. This sequence encodes CASRGTGASPDGYTF.

Notes on this clonotype: A much bigger clone sits one base away, suggesting this may be a read error. The rearrangement links TRBV5-1 to TRBJ2-5; D gene uncertain. V was shortened by 1 base and J by 7 bases, with 17 bases between the two germline ends. The germline CDR1 and CDR2 sequences are SGHRS and YFSETQ. The CDR3 contains 15 residues. CDR3 residues: CASSLMSVGGRTQYF. In DNA form, the CDR3 reads TGCGCCAGCAGCTTGATGTCGGTCGGTGGACGGACCCAGTACTTC.

This clonotype was recorded many times. The rearrangement links TRBV12-3 or TRBV12-4 to TRBJ2-1; D possibly matches TRBD1 or TRBD2 (5 bases each). V was shortened by 1 base and J by 7 bases, with 14 bases between the two germline ends. The CDR3 contains 15 residues. CDR3 residues: CASSLGPQGGNEQFF. The CDR3 coding sequence is TGTGCCAGCAGTTTAGGCCCCCAGGGCGGGAATGAGCAGTTCTTC.

On this clonotype itself: The junction and the germline gene differ at one end; a read error may be behind it. The chain employs TRBV7-3 and TRBJ2-3; D is possibly TRBD2 (6 bases). CDR1 is SGHTA and CDR2 is FQGTGA in the germline V gene. The CDR3 is made up of 15 amino acids. The DNA for the CDR3 is TGTGTCAGCAGCTTAACGGAGGGGTGGGGCGATACGCAGTATTTT. As protein: CVSSLTEGWGDTQYF.

As for this clonotype: A junction end diverges from the germline sequence, so it may reflect a read error. The chain recombines TRBV2 with TRBJ2-3; 11 nucleotides agree with TRBD2. The CDR3 length is 17 residues. In germline, CDR1 is SNHLY, CDR2 FYNNEI. The CDR3 spells CVSSETGTSGFSDTQYF. CDR3 coding DNA: TGTGTCAGCAGTGAAACGGGGACTAGCGGATTCTCAGATACGCAGTATTTT.

This clonotype occurred many times. The chain is built from TRBV5-4 and TRBJ2-7; 7 bases are a match to TRBD2. This CDR3 comprises 12 residues. Germline trimming cut 4 bases from V and 7 bases from J; bases unmatched to any gene: 5. Germline CDR1 reads SGHNT; CDR2 reads YYREEE (reference sequence). The CDR3 spells CASSGAGEEQYF. The CDR3 DNA follows: TGTGCCAGCAGCGGCGCGGGAGAAGAGCAGTACTTC.

About this clonotype: Given a much more abundant clone one base away, this may be a read error. This chain joins TRBV7-3 and TRBJ2-5; D could derive from TRBD1 or TRBD2 (5 bases each). CDR3 length equals 14 residues. V gave up 5 bases and J gave up 3 bases, with 13 bases separating them. Germline CDR1 and CDR2: SGHTA and FQGTGA. This CDR3 is CASSQRGAKETQYF. In DNA, the CDR3 is TGTGCCAGCAGCCAGAGAGGGGCTAAAGAGACCCAGTACTTC.

Concerning this clonotype: One end of the junction does not line up with germline, which may come from a read error. The chain combines TRBV11-3 with TRBJ2-3; TRBD1 matches 7 bases. The germline V gene has CDR1 SGHNT and CDR2 YENEEA. This CDR3 spans 16 amino acids. DNA for the CDR3: TGTGCCAGTAGCTTATACAGGGGCAGGAGCACAGATACGCAGTATTTT. It is translated as CASSLYRGRSTDTQYF.

The gene calls are TRBV5-1 and TRBJ2-3; 7 nucleotides align to TRBD2. Germline CDR1 reads SGHRS; CDR2 reads YFSETQ. CDR3 length equals 15 residues. Trimming took 1 base from V and 4 from J; bases not matched to a gene: 6. The CDR3 here is CASSLTSERADTQYF. DNA of the CDR3: TGCGCCAGCAGCTTGACTAGCGAGAGGGCAGATACGCAGTATTTT. The full variable domain, rest sourced from reference TRBV5-1 and TRBJ2-3, is KAGVTQTPRYLIKTRGQQVTLSCSPISGHRSVSWYQQTPGQGLQFLFEYFSETQRNKGNFPGRFSGRQFSNSRSEMNVSTLELGDSALYLCASSLTSERADTQYFGPGTRLTVL.